This TCR beta chain came from a study of molecular identifiers for immune sequencing clone quantification (dated by TCRdb to the late 2010s). About the study as a whole: In a replicate experiment, RNA from about 20,000 or 100,000 naive CD8 T cells was split into five aliquots, four of which were sequenced. This methods study used CD8 T cells to benchmark TCR RNA copy counting and molecular-identifier clustering-based TCR repertoire sequencing (MIDCIRS).

Receptor libraries were prepared by PCR. TCRdb shows the sequencer as NextSeq 500. Bulk TCR libraries were prepared as previously described, using TCR primers listed in Table S5. Total RNA was purified with the Qiagen AllPrep DNA/RNA kit. Before analysis, reads from multiple sequencing runs of one library were combined. The paper's processing steps were these. Reads were retained only if an exact TCR constant sequence was present, and the retained reads were trimmed to 150 nt and grouped according to their 12-nt molecular barcodes. Reads inside each barcode group were sub-clustered using a 15% Levenshtein threshold, and a quality-weighted consensus sequence was constructed for each RNA molecule. Non-functional sequences were removed, as were lower-count sequences one edit away from another. Barcode sub-clusters with fewer than 20% of the maximum read count were removed, based on fitting two negative binomial distributions. Starting from the raw public reads, TCRdb applied fastp trimming at Q25, assembled clones with MiXCR and retained in-frame beta chains. Every distinct CDR3 protein forms one entry, paired with its most common genes and DNA. The V and J calls were determined by TCRdb, not by the authors. Counted in this sample were nearly 650,000 distinct CDR3 sequences; about 25% of them appeared once. The ten largest clones represent 0.78% of the sample.

Paper-wide results and their limitations: The naive libraries included spiked-in Jurkat TCR RNA (roughly ten copies' worth), and this Jurkat TCR RNA is not part of the donor repertoire. About 2.9 recovered TCR RNA copies per cell were obtained by modeling, versus roughly 10 by digital PCR, implying a capture efficiency of approximately 27%. In CMV-specific effector cells, over 97% of molecules were held by clones above 20 RNA copies, whereas under 1% of molecules were held by such clones in naive cells. A single cell's worth of spiked-in Jurkat TCR RNA was reported detectable even among around 970,000 naive CD8 T cells. Highly expanded clone sizes could be underestimated if identical TCR molecules share a barcode. When barcode sub-clustering was omitted, TCR diversity was inflated by chimeric consensus sequences, with chimeras reaching as high as 47%.

Libraries of naive CD8 T cells were generated from about 19,000 to 1,100,000 sorted cells, with 10%, 30% or 50% of the purified RNA used. On a BD FACSAria II, naive CD8 T cells were FACS-sorted as CD8+CD4-CCR7+CD45RA+ and collected into RLT Plus buffer. To test detection sensitivity, Jurkat RNA equal to around 10 TCR copies was added to samples of about 20,000-1,000,000 naive CD8 T cells. Enrichment of CD8 T cells was done with RosetteSep CD8+ T Cell Enrichment Cocktail plus Ficoll-Paque, and ACK red cell lysis came afterward. About this clonotype itself: The specificity of this receptor is unknown. An end of the junction does not agree with germline; a read error may underlie this.

From a lookup of the germline V gene (reference sequence), CDR1 and CDR2 are MNHEY and SMNVEV. Measured from the cysteine to the phenylalanine, the CDR3 is 14 residues long. The retained sequence is limited to the CDR3, 42 bases, with the frame set at the first base. The clonotype was recovered from a human donor in good health. Some libraries in this study had Jurkat cell RNA spiked in. The rearranged chain carries TRBV27 and TRBJ2-7, and TRBD2 may be the D gene, going by 5 matching bases. Sequenced: naive CD8+ T cells from blood, with Jurkat cell RNA spiked in. Reading the label with the study, this specimen's cell subset or site is: FACS-sorted CD8+CD4-CCR7+CD45RA+ naive T cells. The CDR3 protein is CACSLAPSSYEQYF. The nucleotides read TGTGCCTGCAGCCTAGCCCCTAGCTCCTACGAGCAGTACTTC.